What follows are 31 T cell receptor beta chains derived from one specimen sequenced in a study of control samples from healthy donors and cancer patients. Data came from immunoSEQ multiplex PCR; TCRdb stores just in-frame clones and leaves some out. The sample shows 80,000 or so clones, roughly 94% of them seen only once. The specimen sequenced was blood. The receptors here all came from a woman aged 40 to 49 in good health.

CDR3 sequence reads: CASSVFLAGGYNEQFF. DNA of the CDR3: TGTGCCAGCAGCGTATTTTTAGCGGGGGGGTACAATGAGCAGTTCTTC. The V gene is TRBV7-2, the J gene TRBJ2-1; 11 nucleotides line up with TRBD2. Losses at the gene ends were 5 bases for V and 4 bases for J; bases not matched to a gene: 7. CDR1 SGHTA and CDR2 FQGNSA come from the germline V gene. This CDR3 has 16 amino acids.

A single count supports this clone. The chain links TRBV3-1 (or the pseudogene TRBV3-2) to TRBJ2-1, with a weak D call TRBD2 (5 bases). Trimming shortened V by 0 bases and J by 2 bases, and 14 bases separated the two germline ends. The CDR3 length is 17 residues. The germline CDR1 and CDR2 sequences are LGHDT and YNNKEL (reference sequence). The CDR3, as DNA: TGTGCCAGCAGCCAAGATCGAGAGGGTGGTCCCTACAATGAGCAGTTCTTC. It codes for CASSQDREGGPYNEQFF.

The chain employs TRBV4-2 and TRBJ1-1; 7 bases match TRBD1. CDR3 length: 14 amino acids. V lost 5 bases and J lost 3; bases outside the gene matches: 6. In germline, CDR1 is LGHNA, CDR2 YNFKEQ. Here the CDR3 reads CASSSITGDTEAFF. CDR3 DNA sequence: TGTGCCAGCAGCTCCATTACAGGGGACACTGAAGCTTTCTTT.

J is TRBJ2-5 and V is TRBV30; D is possibly TRBD1 or TRBD2 (5 bases each). The CDR3 extends over 13 amino acids. The ends were cut back, 5 bases at V and 3 bases at J, with 13 bases in the middle. Per germline, CDR1 GTSNPN and CDR2 SVGIG (reference sequence). The CDR3 DNA follows: TGTGCCTGGCAGACCGGGGCTGAAGAGACCCAGTACTTC. This codes for CAWQTGAEETQYF.

J is TRBJ2-2 and V is TRBV3-1 (or the pseudogene TRBV3-2); D uncertain. Germline loops: CDR1 LGHDT, CDR2 YNNKEL (reference sequence). The CDR3 consists of 16 residues. V was trimmed by 5 bases and J by 2 bases, leaving 15 bases between them. Written as DNA, the CDR3 is TGTGCCAGCAGCTCGCCTACCACTCTAAACACCGGGGAGCTGTTTTTT. It codes for CASSSPTTLNTGELFF.

The chain is built from TRBV29-1 and TRBJ1-2; a possible D gene is TRBD1 (6 bases). V lost 1 base to trimming and J lost 7 bases, with 7 bases between them. In germline, CDR1 is SQVTM, CDR2 ANQGSEA. There are 11 residues in the CDR3. The CDR3 sequence: CSVEVGAGYTF. In DNA, the CDR3 is TGCAGCGTTGAAGTGGGGGCTGGCTACACCTTC.

The chain links TRBV30 to TRBJ1-5; D remains ambiguous. Germline V gene lookup returns CDR1 GTSNPN and CDR2 SVGIG (reference sequence). V dropped 0 bases and J dropped 0 bases, with 3 bases sitting between them. This CDR3 contains 13 residues. CDR3 coding DNA: TGTGCCTGGAGTGTCGATAGCAATCAGCCCCAGCATTTT. Encoded protein: CAWSVDSNQPQHF.

The V gene is TRBV15, the J gene TRBJ2-1; 8 bases agree with TRBD2. This CDR3 has 15 amino acids. V shed 3 bases and J 6 bases; nucleotides not matched to a gene: 7. Germline V gene data show CDR1 as LNHNV and CDR2 as YYDKDF (reference sequence). The CDR3 DNA follows: TGTGCCACCAGCAGGGAGCGGGAGCCCCCCAATGAGCAGTTCTTC. This codes for CATSREREPPNEQFF.

This sequence joins TRBV12-5 and TRBJ2-7; D not certain. This CDR3 has 15 amino acids. Per germline, CDR1 LGHNT and CDR2 FRNRAP. V was cut by 0 bases and J by 3 bases, with 12 bases left in between. CDR3 amino acids: CASGLVGIRGYEQYF. The CDR3 region has the DNA TGTGCTAGTGGTTTGGTAGGGATCCGTGGCTACGAGCAGTACTTC.

Here the CDR3 reads CASSPMGGNSDTQYF. CDR3 bases: TGCGCCAGCAGCCCGATGGGGGGGAACTCAGATACGCAGTATTTT. V is TRBV5-1 and J is TRBJ2-3; 7 bases fit TRBD2. This CDR3 contains 15 residues. Germline assignment: CDR1 SGHRS and CDR2 YFSETQ. Germline trimming cut 4 bases from V and 4 bases from J; bases unmatched to any gene: 9.

This rearrangement joins TRBV5-8 to TRBJ1-2; 8 bases agree with TRBD1. V lost 4 bases to trimming and J lost 8 bases; unmatched junction nucleotides: 4. Germline CDR1 reads SGHTS; CDR2 reads YDEGEE. This CDR3 contains 12 residues. CDR3 loop: CASSRQGYGYTF. In nucleotides, the CDR3 is TGTGCCAGCAGCCGACAGGGGTACGGCTACACCTTC.

This sequence joins TRBV27 and TRBJ2-7, with 8 bases lining up with TRBD2. In germline, CDR1 is MNHEY, CDR2 SMNVEV (reference sequence). This CDR3 comprises 16 residues. The ends lost 2 bases at V and 1 base at J; junction bases unmatched: 7. The CDR3 nucleotides are TGTGCCAGCAGTTTACAATCCAGCGGGGGTTCCTACGAGCAGTACTTC. This sequence encodes CASSLQSSGGSYEQYF.

The V call is TRBV12-3 or TRBV12-4, the J call TRBJ1-2, with D unresolved. The CDR3 consists of 13 residues. V lost 5 bases and J 6 bases, leaving 13 bases between the germline ends. The CDR3 sequence is CASSPHYANGYTF. The CDR3, as DNA: TGTGCCAGCAGTCCCCACTACGCTAATGGCTACACCTTC.

The chain is built from TRBV12-3 or TRBV12-4 and TRBJ1-2, with D unresolved. V was clipped by 3 bases and J by 5 bases, with 7 bases between them. The length of the CDR3 is 12 residues. CDR3 loop: CASSFGNYGYTF. The DNA for the CDR3 is TGTGCCAGCAGTTTCGGAAATTATGGCTACACCTTC.

The table lists this clone with a count of one. The chain joins TRBV19 to TRBJ2-7; D is perhaps TRBD1 (6 bases). This CDR3 contains 14 residues. Germline values: CDR1 LNHDA, CDR2 SQIVND (reference sequence). The ends were cut back, 3 bases at V and 2 bases at J, with 11 bases in the middle. The CDR3 here is CASSISGVTYEQYF. The DNA for the CDR3 is TGTGCCAGTAGTATTTCAGGGGTCACCTACGAGCAGTACTTC.

The J gene is TRBJ1-4, the V gene TRBV19, with 8 bases fitting TRBD1. V dropped 1 base and J dropped 7; count of bases not matched to a gene: 8. The CDR3 covers 16 residues. Per germline, CDR1 LNHDA and CDR2 SQIVND (reference sequence). As DNA, the CDR3 is TGTGCCAGTAGTATAGGGGCCAGGGGGCGCGGTGAAAAACTGTTTTTT. Protein product: CASSIGARGRGEKLFF.

This CDR3 reads CASSPRGQWKETQYF. In nucleotides, the CDR3 is TGTGCCAGCAGCCCTCGTGGACAGTGGAAGGAGACCCAGTACTTC. The chain combines TRBV5-4 with TRBJ2-5; TRBD1 might be the D (6 bases). The CDR3 consists of 15 residues. V was trimmed by 4 bases and J by 5 bases, leaving 18 bases between them. The V gene's germline CDR1 is SGHNT and CDR2 YYREEE (reference sequence).

This rearrangement joins TRBV5-6 to TRBJ1-5; D remains ambiguous. The V and J ends lost 2 bases and 8 bases respectively, with 11 bases between them. The CDR3 contains 13 residues. Germline V gene sequence: CDR1 SGHDT, CDR2 YYEEEE. The CDR3 DNA reads TGTGCCAGCAGCTTTGGTGGGTATGAGCCCCAGCATTTT. Amino acid sequence: CASSFGGYEPQHF.

The chain couples TRBV5-5 to TRBJ2-1, with a possible D match to TRBD2 (5 bases). The CDR3 extends over 13 amino acids. Per germline, CDR1 SGHKS and CDR2 YYEKEE (reference sequence). Trimming removed 1 base at V and 9 bases at J, with 11 bases between. The DNA for the CDR3 is TGTGCCAGCAGCTTGTCATCGGGATCTGAGCAGTTCTTC. Protein: CASSLSSGSEQFF.

The genes are TRBV6-2 or TRBV6-3 and TRBJ2-2, with 7 bases aligning to TRBD1. With 6 bases clipped from V and 4 bases from J, the junction kept 5 bases outside the gene matches. Germline V lookup: CDR1 MNHEY, CDR2 SVGEGT. The length of the CDR3 is 14 residues. CDR3 DNA sequence: TGTGCCAGCAGCCTCGGGACAGCCACCGGGGAGCTGTTTTTT. Amino acid sequence: CASSLGTATGELFF.

The rearrangement links TRBV29-1 to TRBJ1-4; D remains unclear. Per the germline V gene, CDR1 is SQVTM and CDR2 is ANQGSEA. CDR3 length: 13 residues. V was shortened by 6 bases and J by 0 bases, with 8 bases between the two germline ends. The CDR3 here is CSVTTATNEKLFF. The CDR3 DNA follows: TGCAGCGTGACCACCGCAACTAATGAAAAACTGTTTTTT.

This chain's CDR3 is CASSQEGTSGPITDTQYF. CDR3 bases: TGTGCCAGCAGCCAAGAGGGGACTAGCGGGCCAATCACAGATACGCAGTATTTT. This chain uses TRBV3-1 (or the pseudogene TRBV3-2) with TRBJ2-3; the match to TRBD2 covers 12 bases. CDR1 and CDR2 from the germline V gene are LGHDT and YNNKEL (reference sequence). This CDR3 is built from 18 residues. V was pared by 0 bases and J by 2 bases, with 6 bases of the junction left unmatched.

This chain links TRBV5-5 with TRBJ1-1; D might be TRBD1 (5 bases). Between the trimmed V and J ends, which lost 3 bases and 3 bases, there was a span of 15 bases. This CDR3 has 15 residues. CDR1 and CDR2 (germline): SGHKS, YYEKEE (reference sequence). DNA of the CDR3: TGTGCCAGCAGCTGGGAGCCGTGGGGGGACACTGAAGCTTTCTTT. This translates into CASSWEPWGDTEAFF.

The gene calls are TRBV9 and TRBJ2-1; 10 bases line up with TRBD2. This CDR3 region has 16 residues. Germline CDR1 is SGDLS and CDR2 is YYNGEE. The trim removed 0 bases at V and 5 bases at J, leaving 5 bases unmatched. In DNA form, the CDR3 reads TGTGCCAGCAGCGTAGTCAGCGGGGGGGCCCACAATGAGCAGTTCTTC. Translation: CASSVVSGGAHNEQFF.

This clone was recorded only once. The V call is TRBV7-9, the J call TRBJ2-2; D unresolved. Germline-derived CDR1 and CDR2 are SEHNR and FQNEAQ (reference sequence). The V and J ends lost 7 bases and 6 bases respectively, with 15 bases between them. The CDR3 length is 14 residues. CDR3 sequence (DNA): TGTGCCAGCAACCTTAGCCCTTTGTCCGGGGAGCTGTTTTTT. It specifies CASNLSPLSGELFF.

The chain uses TRBV5-1 and TRBJ1-2; tentative D call: TRBD1 (6 bases). The CDR3 length is 13 residues. The germline gives CDR1 SGHRS, CDR2 YFSETQ. The V gene lost 0 bases and the J gene lost 3 bases, with 6 bases spanning the gap. DNA of the CDR3: TGCGCCAGCAGCTTGGCAGGGGACTATGGCTACACCTTC. It yields the protein CASSLAGDYGYTF.

The rearrangement joins TRBV9 to TRBJ1-6; 9 bases are a match to TRBD1. V lost 2 bases and J lost 4; bases outside the gene matches: 10. CDR1 is SGDLS, CDR2 YYNGEE, per germline. This CDR3 is 18 amino acids long. This CDR3 reads CASSVAPPGQGYNSPLHF. The DNA of the CDR3 is TGTGCCAGCAGCGTCGCCCCGCCGGGACAGGGATATAATTCACCCCTCCACTTT.

The rearrangement joins TRBV7-9 to TRBJ1-2, with D possibly TRBD1 on 5 matching bases. The CDR3 consists of 13 residues. The germline V and J ends were trimmed by 1 base and 6 bases, with 9 bases remaining between them. Germline CDR1 is SEHNR and CDR2 is FQNEAQ (reference sequence). As DNA, the CDR3 is TGTGCCAGCAGCTTAGTACCACAGGATGGCTACACCTTC. It encodes CASSLVPQDGYTF.

The gene calls are TRBV6-5 and TRBJ2-5; TRBD2 might be the D (5 bases). The V and J ends lost 4 bases and 5 bases respectively, with 14 bases between them. CDR3 length equals 14 residues. The germline gives CDR1 MNHEY, CDR2 SVGAGI. The CDR3 DNA reads TGTGCCAGCAGTTTAGCAACTAGTAGGGAGACCCAGTACTTC. Residues: CASSLATSRETQYF.

The rearrangement joins TRBV5-1 to TRBJ2-3; D remains ambiguous. The V end was cut by 6 bases, the J end by 8 bases, with 7 bases between. There are 10 residues in the CDR3. The V gene's germline CDR1 is SGHRS and CDR2 YFSETQ. The CDR3: CASTGVTQYF. CDR3 in DNA: TGCGCCAGCACTGGAGTTACGCAGTATTTT.

CDR3 sequence (DNA): TGTGCCTCGACAGGCCGGGGGCCCACAGATACGCAGTATTTT. Residues: CASTGRGPTDTQYF. The V gene is TRBV10-3, the J gene TRBJ2-3; D is possibly TRBD1 or TRBD2 (6 bases each). The CDR3 is made up of 14 amino acids. Germline values: CDR1 ENHRY, CDR2 SYGVKD. Trimming stripped 11 bases from V and 2 bases from J, with 17 bases between.